Below, one T cell receptor (beta chain) is given with its context. This record comes from a study of regulatory T cells in long-lasting Graves disease. Noted time point: newly diagnosed GD, antithyroid drugs for less than 3 months. TCR sequences were obtained from RNA taken from PBMCs. Assembly of TCR beta libraries relied on iRepertoire HTBI primers together with Arm-PCR of CDR3 regions. TCRdb re-called the multiplex PCR reads through MiXCR, storing one row per CDR3 protein. The sample shows about 440,000 distinct CDR3 sequences, under 15% of them seen only once. The CDR3 has 16 amino acids. V gave up 2 bases and J gave up 4 bases; unmatched junction bases: 9. Germline values: CDR1 ENHRY, CDR2 SYGVKD. These data also formed part of another study, on T cells in Graves' hyperthyroidism and ophthalmopathy.

The receptor's source is a woman in her 30s with Graves disease. Specimen: peripheral blood mononuclear cells (PBMCs), collected at new diagnosis, from a patient treated with antithyroid drugs. The genes are TRBV10-3 and TRBJ1-2; the match to TRBD1 covers 8 bases. CDR3 in DNA: TGTGCCATCAGTGAGGGAGCCGGGACAGGCAGCTATGGCTACACCTTC. It encodes CAISEGAGTGSYGYTF.